Given below is one TCR beta chain in context. CDR3 length: 16 amino acids. CDR1 and CDR2 (germline): LNHDA, SQIVND (reference sequence). Trimming removed 6 bases at V and 3 bases at J, with 20 bases between. Here immunoSEQ multiplex PCR was the method, and the copy in TCRdb shows in-frame clones only, minus some. This sample has roughly 700,000 clones, with 70% to 90% found just once. The data are from a study of blood T cell repertoires in COVID-19. Study summary: Some COVID-19 samples were acute and others convalescent; all came from the United States, Italy and Spain.

Sample: peripheral blood. This sequence joins TRBV19 and TRBJ1-1, with D perhaps TRBD1 (6 bases). The TCR comes from a woman aged 18-29 years with acute or convalescent COVID-19. The CDR3 nucleotides read TGTGCCAGTAGGAGCCCAGGGACGGGGGGCTACACTGAAGCTTTCTTT. Translation gives CASRSPGTGGYTEAFF.